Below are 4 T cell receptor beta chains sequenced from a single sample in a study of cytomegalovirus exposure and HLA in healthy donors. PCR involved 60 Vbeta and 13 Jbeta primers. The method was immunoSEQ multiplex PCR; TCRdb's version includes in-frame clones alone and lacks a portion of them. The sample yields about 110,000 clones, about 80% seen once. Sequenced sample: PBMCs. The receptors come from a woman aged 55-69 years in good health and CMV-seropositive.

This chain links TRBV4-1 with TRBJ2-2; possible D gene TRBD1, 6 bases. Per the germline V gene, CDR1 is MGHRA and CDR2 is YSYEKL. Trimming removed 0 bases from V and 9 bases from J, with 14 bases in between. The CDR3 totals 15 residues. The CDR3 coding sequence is TGCGCCAGCAGCCAAGAGAAGCAGGGGTGGAGGGAGCTGTTTTTT. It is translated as CASSQEKQGWRELFF.

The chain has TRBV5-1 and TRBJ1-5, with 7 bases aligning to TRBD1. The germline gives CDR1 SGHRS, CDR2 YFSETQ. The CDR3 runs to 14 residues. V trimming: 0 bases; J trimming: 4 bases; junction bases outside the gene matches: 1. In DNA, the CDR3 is TGCGCCAGCAGCTTGGGGACAGGTAATCAGCCCCAGCATTTT. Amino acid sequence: CASSLGTGNQPQHF.

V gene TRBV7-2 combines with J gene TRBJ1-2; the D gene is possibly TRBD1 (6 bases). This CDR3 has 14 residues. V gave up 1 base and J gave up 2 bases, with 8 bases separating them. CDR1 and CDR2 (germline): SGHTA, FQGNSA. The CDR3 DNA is TGTGCCAGCAGCTTAGGGCAGGGGAACTATGGCTACACCTTC. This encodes CASSLGQGNYGYTF.

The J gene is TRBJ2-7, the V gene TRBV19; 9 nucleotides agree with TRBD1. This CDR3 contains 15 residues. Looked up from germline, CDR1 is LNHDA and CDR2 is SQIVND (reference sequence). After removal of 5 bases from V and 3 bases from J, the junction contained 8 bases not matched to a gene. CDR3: CASSAPRQGVYEQYF. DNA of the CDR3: TGTGCCAGTAGTGCTCCCCGACAGGGGGTCTACGAGCAGTACTTC.